This T cell receptor beta chain was documented in a study of blood T cells in healthy people across ages. As for the study in general: Per two T cells, about one barcoded beta molecule was captured through template switching.

This clonotype was observed many times. The second PCR ran roughly 7 to 11 cycles with a sample-barcoded 5' primer and J-beta primers. MiXCR, run by TCRdb on the 5' RACE reads, gives a single entry per CDR3 protein. The data hold 750,000 to 950,000 distinct CDR3 sequences, with under 30% observed a single time. Per the germline V gene, CDR1 is MDHEN and CDR2 is SYDVKM. CDR3 length: 14 residues. Trimming stripped 2 bases from V and 7 bases from J, with 14 bases between. A further study also used this sample, focusing on T cells of mothers and their children. As that study records: Study donors consisted of three healthy Caucasian mothers and their six children. All RNA that had been extracted was used for cDNA synthesis at approximately 1.4 ug per 15 ul.

The sample consisted of blood. The sequence derives from a boy younger than 18 in good health. The J gene is TRBJ2-5, the V gene TRBV28, with D tentatively TRBD1 (5 bases). The CDR3 DNA is TGTGCCAGCAGTTTAGGTCACCCTCAGGGGACCCAGTACTTC. Translating gives CASSLGHPQGTQYF.